The 10 T cell receptor beta chains listed next were all sequenced from one sample in a study of blood T cell repertoires in COVID-19. Profiled with immunoSEQ multiplex PCR; TCRdb holds only in-frame clones, not every one. The sample records around 330,000 clones, 88% being singletons. Sequenced: peripheral blood. The source of these receptors is a woman under 40 with COVID-19, enrolled during active disease.

V gene TRBV28 combines with J gene TRBJ2-5; D not resolved. The ends were cut back, 2 bases at V and 6 bases at J, with 16 bases in the middle. Germline V gene data show CDR1 as MDHEN and CDR2 as SYDVKM. The CDR3 is 15 amino acids. The CDR3 loop is CASSLAPGGQKTQYF. In DNA form, the CDR3 reads TGTGCCAGCAGTTTAGCCCCCGGCGGTCAGAAGACCCAGTACTTC.

Only one count was recorded for this clone. The chain carries TRBV24-1 and TRBJ1-1, with D possibly being TRBD1 (6 bases). Trimming removed 4 bases at V and 3 bases at J, with 8 bases between. CDR1 KGHDR and CDR2 SFDVKD come from the germline V gene. The CDR3 sequence is 13 residues long. The CDR3 here is CATSEAGDTEAFF. Written as DNA, the CDR3 is TGTGCCACCAGTGAAGCAGGGGACACTGAAGCTTTCTTT.

The V and J genes are TRBV7-2 and TRBJ1-1, with unresolved D. Germline CDR1 and CDR2: SGHTA and FQGNSA. Trimming pared 1 base from V and 1 base from J, leaving 4 bases between. This CDR3 has 13 residues. The CDR3 sequence is CASSLGRNTEAFF. CDR3 coding DNA: TGTGCCAGCAGCTTAGGTCGGAACACTGAAGCTTTCTTT.

The chain uses TRBV19 and TRBJ1-2, with 12 nucleotides matching TRBD1. Germline V lookup: CDR1 LNHDA, CDR2 SQIVND (reference sequence). The CDR3 has 17 amino acids. V lost 2 bases and J lost 3; bases outside the gene matches: 7. For the CDR3, the DNA is TGTGCCAGTAGTATACCCCCCGGGACAGGGGGCTACTATGGCTACACCTTC. Translating gives CASSIPPGTGGYYGYTF.

The V gene is TRBV29-1, the J gene TRBJ2-5, with 12 bases aligning to TRBD2. Per germline, CDR1 SQVTM and CDR2 ANQGSEA. V was pared by 2 bases and J by 3 bases, with 4 bases of the junction left unmatched. The CDR3 length is 15 residues. CDR3 DNA sequence: TGCAGCGTTGAACCGCTAGCGGGGGGGAAAGAGACCCAGTACTTC. It encodes CSVEPLAGGKETQYF.

The chain carries TRBV5-8 and TRBJ1-4; no reliable D call. The CDR3 sequence is 14 residues long. Trimming cost V 0 bases and J 5 bases, with 8 bases left between them. Germline assignment: CDR1 SGHTS and CDR2 YDEGEE. CDR3: CASSLGAGNEKLFF. CDR3 in DNA: TGTGCCAGCAGCTTGGGGGCTGGGAATGAAAAACTGTTTTTT.

The CDR3: CASVTIGTLGNTIYF. Written as DNA, the CDR3 is TGTGCCAGCGTTACAATCGGGACACTCGGAAACACCATATATTTT. The chain is built from TRBV28 and TRBJ1-3, with a possible D match to TRBD1 (6 bases). With 8 bases removed from V and 4 bases from J, the gap between germline ends came to 18 bases. Germline V gene data show CDR1 as MDHEN and CDR2 as SYDVKM. The CDR3 length is 15 residues.

The chain couples TRBV4-2 to TRBJ2-3, with 8 bases lining up with TRBD2. This CDR3 contains 14 residues. V lost 5 bases, J lost 4 bases, and 5 bases stayed unmatched. In germline, CDR1 is LGHNA, CDR2 YNFKEQ. CDR3 nucleotides: TGTGCCAGCAGCGTTAACGGGGGGGCAGATACGCAGTATTTT. Translating it yields CASSVNGGADTQYF.

V is TRBV5-4 and J is TRBJ2-4; 9 bases map to TRBD2. The CDR3 consists of 16 residues. Germline V gene data show CDR1 as SGHNT and CDR2 as YYREEE (reference sequence). The trim removed 0 bases at V and 8 bases at J, leaving 9 bases unmatched. CDR3 coding DNA: TGTGCCAGCAGCTTGGGAGCGGGGGGCTTGGGCGACATTCAGTACTTC. Its protein is CASSLGAGGLGDIQYF.

The J gene is TRBJ2-7, the V gene TRBV4-1, with a tentative D call TRBD2 (6 bases). The CDR3 sequence is 13 residues long. Germline CDR1 and CDR2: MGHRA and YSYEKL. The ends were cut back, 5 bases at V and 3 bases at J, with 11 bases in the middle. CDR3 bases: TGCGCCAGCAGCGCGGGAACTTACTACGAGCAGTACTTC. It is translated as CASSAGTYYEQYF.